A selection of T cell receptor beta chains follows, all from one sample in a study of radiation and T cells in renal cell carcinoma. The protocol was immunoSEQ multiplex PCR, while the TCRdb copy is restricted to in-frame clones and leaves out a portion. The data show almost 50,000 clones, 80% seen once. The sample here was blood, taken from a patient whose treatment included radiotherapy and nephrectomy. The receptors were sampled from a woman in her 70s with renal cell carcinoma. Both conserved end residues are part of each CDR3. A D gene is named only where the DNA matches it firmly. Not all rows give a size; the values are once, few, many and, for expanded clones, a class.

CDR3aa: CASSVEAGATYEQYF
CDR3nt: TGTGCCAGCAGCGTAGAAGCGGGAGCAACCTACGAGCAGTACTTC
d_gene: TRBD2
v_gene: TRBV9
j_gene: TRBJ2-7
abundance: -

CDR3aa: CASSSPGGSSYNEQFF
CDR3nt: TGTGCCAGCAGCTCGCCGGGCGGGAGCTCCTACAATGAGCAGTTCTTC
d_gene: TRBD2
v_gene: TRBV5-4
j_gene: TRBJ2-1
abundance: -

CDR3aa: CASRSGNRRETQYF
CDR3nt: TGTGCCAGCAGAAGTGGGAACAGGCGAGAGACCCAGTACTTC
d_gene: -
v_gene: TRBV2
j_gene: TRBJ2-5
abundance: -

CDR3aa: CASSRVGGKETQYF
CDR3nt: TGTGCCAGCAGCCGGGTGGGTGGTAAAGAGACCCAGTACTTC
d_gene: -
v_gene: TRBV27
j_gene: TRBJ2-5
abundance: -

CDR3aa: CASSVAGTSWNTQYF
CDR3nt: TGTGCCAGCAGCGTAGCAGGGACTAGTTGGAATACGCAGTATTTT
d_gene: TRBD2
v_gene: TRBV9
j_gene: TRBJ2-3
abundance: few

CDR3aa: CASSASRVNLDTQYF
CDR3nt: TGTGCCAGCAGCGCTTCCAGGGTGAACCTAGATACGCAGTATTTT
d_gene: -
v_gene: TRBV11-2
j_gene: TRBJ2-3
abundance: -

CDR3aa: CASSVDRQGEGYGYTF
CDR3nt: TGTGCCAGCAGCGTAGACAGGCAGGGCGAGGGCTATGGCTACACCTTC
d_gene: -
v_gene: TRBV9
j_gene: TRBJ1-2
abundance: -

CDR3aa: CASSLEGRDGYTF
CDR3nt: TGCGCCAGCAGCTTGGAGGGGAGGGATGGCTACACCTTC
d_gene: -
v_gene: TRBV5-1
j_gene: TRBJ1-2
abundance: -

CDR3aa: CASSSGLQEGNEQFF
CDR3nt: TGTGCCAGCTCATCGGGACTACAGGAGGGTAATGAGCAGTTCTTC
d_gene: TRBD2
v_gene: TRBV18
j_gene: TRBJ2-1
abundance: -

CDR3aa: CASSRGASYNSPLHF
CDR3nt: TGTGCCAGTAGTCGGGGGGCCTCCTATAATTCACCCCTCCACTTT
d_gene: -
v_gene: TRBV19
j_gene: TRBJ1-6
abundance: -

CDR3aa: CASSFGGRAYEQYF
CDR3nt: TGTGCCAGCAGCTTCGGCGGACGGGCCTACGAGCAGTACTTC
d_gene: -
v_gene: TRBV11-1
j_gene: TRBJ2-7
abundance: -

CDR3aa: CASGGTGDWGEQYF
CDR3nt: TGTGCCAGTGGCGGGACAGGGGATTGGGGTGAGCAGTACTTC
d_gene: TRBD1
v_gene: TRBV19
j_gene: TRBJ2-7
abundance: -

CDR3aa: CASSSYQGGAYQETQYF
CDR3nt: TGTGCCAGCAGTTCTTACCAGGGAGGAGCCTACCAAGAGACCCAGTACTTC
d_gene: -
v_gene: TRBV5-4
j_gene: TRBJ2-5
abundance: -

CDR3aa: CASSLTSGRANEQFF
CDR3nt: TGTGCCAGCAGTTTGACTAGCGGGAGGGCAAATGAGCAGTTCTTC
d_gene: TRBD2
v_gene: TRBV27
j_gene: TRBJ2-1
abundance: few

CDR3aa: CASSLGSPVNEQFF
CDR3nt: TGTGCCAGCAGCTTAGGTTCGCCTGTTAATGAGCAGTTCTTC
d_gene: -
v_gene: TRBV7-2
j_gene: TRBJ2-1
abundance: once

CDR3aa: CASSLAPLPGQYF
CDR3nt: TGTGCCAGCAGCTTAGCGCCCCTTCCCGGGCAGTACTTC
d_gene: -
v_gene: TRBV11-1
j_gene: TRBJ2-7
abundance: once

CDR3aa: CASSETESSGNTIYF
CDR3nt: TGTGCCAGCAGTGAAACGGAGAGCTCTGGAAACACCATATATTTT
d_gene: -
v_gene: TRBV6-1
j_gene: TRBJ1-3
abundance: -